Each of the 9 T cell receptor beta chains below was sequenced from the same sample in a study of control samples from healthy donors and cancer patients. Assay used: immunoSEQ multiplex PCR; TCRdb lists only in-frame clones, some missing. The profile shows about 110,000 clones, about 80% of them singletons. Sequencing used blood. The receptors originated from a woman aged 50 to 60 in good health.

This rearrangement joins TRBV7-6 to TRBJ2-2; TRBD1 might be the D (5 bases). CDR3 length: 17 residues. In germline, CDR1 is SGHVS, CDR2 FNYEAQ. Deletions cut 0 bases from V and 2 bases from J, with 13 bases between. This CDR3 reads CASSLALRTPNTGELFF. Here the CDR3 DNA reads TGTGCCAGCAGCTTAGCGCTCAGGACACCCAACACCGGGGAGCTGTTTTTT.

The chain couples TRBV7-2 to TRBJ2-2; D not resolved. Germline V gene sequence: CDR1 SGHTA, CDR2 FQGNSA. Trimming took 1 base from V and 1 from J, leaving 10 bases between them. The CDR3 is 16 amino acids. The CDR3 coding sequence is TGTGCCAGCAGCTTAGTTCCGGCAGGGAACACCGGGGAGCTGTTTTTT. This encodes CASSLVPAGNTGELFF.

The chain has TRBV2 and TRBJ1-1, with D possibly TRBD1 on 6 matching bases. The CDR3 runs 16 residues. V lost 5 bases, J lost 3 bases, and 19 bases lay in between. Germline V gives CDR1 SNHLY, CDR2 FYNNEI. CDR3 region: CASSHGEDRYDTEAFF. As DNA, the CDR3 is TGTGCCAGCAGTCACGGAGAAGACAGGTATGACACTGAAGCTTTCTTT.

The J gene is TRBJ1-4, the V gene TRBV3-1 (or the pseudogene TRBV3-2); possibly TRBD1 for D (5 bases). The CDR3 extends over 14 amino acids. The V end was cut by 4 bases, the J end by 14 bases, with 20 bases between. Germline CDR1 LGHDT, CDR2 YNNKEL (reference sequence). The CDR3 nucleotides are TGTGCCAGCAGCCCGCCTGAGGGGCGGGTTTTTCTGTTTTTT. This gives the protein CASSPPEGRVFLFF.

The chain recombines TRBV27 with TRBJ2-1; D tentatively reads TRBD1 or TRBD2 (5 bases each). This CDR3 region has 15 residues. V was clipped by 5 bases and J by 3 bases, with 14 bases between them. Germline V CDR1 and CDR2: MNHEY, SMNVEV (reference sequence). CDR3 region: CASSPNRDRYNEQFF. CDR3 DNA sequence: TGTGCCAGCAGTCCCAACCGGGACCGCTACAATGAGCAGTTCTTC.

The rearrangement uses TRBV3-1 (or the pseudogene TRBV3-2) and TRBJ1-6; D possibly corresponds to TRBD1 (6 bases). V was cut by 1 base and J by 6 bases, with 7 bases left in between. Looked up from germline, CDR1 is LGHDT and CDR2 is YNNKEL (reference sequence). This CDR3 contains 14 residues. The CDR3 sequence is CASSQGQANSPLHF. The CDR3 region has the DNA TGTGCCAGCAGCCAAGGACAGGCTAATTCACCCCTCCACTTT.

This clone was counted between two and nine times. The rearrangement links TRBV5-4 to TRBJ2-7, with a possible D match to TRBD1 (6 bases). The CDR3 is 15 residues long. Germline lookup yields CDR1 SGHNT and CDR2 YYREEE (reference sequence). V lost 4 bases and J 4 bases, leaving 18 bases between the germline ends. The CDR3: CASSQQAGTPYEQYF. The CDR3 nucleotides read TGTGCCAGCAGCCAACAGGCCGGGACACCTTACGAGCAGTACTTC.

The V call is TRBV7-8, the J call TRBJ2-7; D is undetermined. The CDR3 has 15 amino acids. Per germline, CDR1 SGHVS and CDR2 FQNEAQ. V lost 4 bases to trimming and J lost 5 bases, with 18 bases between them. The CDR3 is CASSSRDGVSNEQYF. In DNA form, the CDR3 reads TGTGCCAGCAGCTCGAGAGACGGAGTGAGCAACGAGCAGTACTTC.

This rearrangement joins TRBV7-8 to TRBJ1-3; 7 bases line up with TRBD1. Looked up from germline, CDR1 is SGHVS and CDR2 is FQNEAQ. Unmatched junction bases numbered 11, after V lost 3 bases and J lost 3 bases. The CDR3 sequence is 17 residues long. The CDR3 DNA reads as TGTGCCAGCAGCTTTTTTGGACGGGACAGCAATGGAAACACCATATATTTT. Its translation is CASSFFGRDSNGNTIYF.